Shown below are 10 T cell receptor beta chains from a single sample sequenced in a study of shared clonotypes between healthy human individuals. Sequenced by immunoSEQ multiplex PCR; TCRdb stores in-frame clones only, minus some. The repertoire holds 2 million to 2.5 million clones, roughly 95% seen once, with about 1.1% in the top ten. CD8 cells regarded as naive lacked CD45RO, were positively chosen for CCR7, and omitted terminally differentiated effector memory CD45RA+ cells. The sequenced material came from naive CD8+ T cells sorted from blood. These receptors all stem from a man between 18 and 29 years old in good health.

With regard to this clone: At one end, the junction sequence differs from germline, possibly due to a read error. J is TRBJ1-1 and V is TRBV19, with TRBD1 identical over 7 bases. The CDR3 extends over 15 amino acids. In germline, CDR1 is LNHDA, CDR2 SQIVND (reference sequence). The CDR3 DNA reads TGTGCCAGTCGTATGTCCGAGGGGGCTATCACTGAAGCTTTCTTT. Translated: CASRMSEGAITEAFF.

This rearrangement joins TRBV13 to TRBJ1-1, with D possibly matching TRBD1 (6 bases). The V end was cut by 6 bases, the J end by 1 base, with 12 bases between. Germline V CDR1 and CDR2: PRHDT, FYEKMQ (reference sequence). The CDR3 runs 14 residues. CDR3: CASSFGQSNTEAFF. The CDR3 DNA sequence: TGTGCCAGCAGTTTTGGACAGTCGAACACTGAAGCTTTCTTT.

The rearrangement links TRBV5-5 to TRBJ2-7; D gene ambiguous. The germline V gene encodes CDR1 SGHKS and CDR2 YYEKEE (reference sequence). The CDR3 runs to 13 residues. V was cut by 3 bases and J by 2 bases, with 9 bases left in between. CDR3 in amino acids: CASSSSSTYEQYF. CDR3 bases: TGTGCCAGCAGCTCATCGAGCACCTACGAGCAGTACTTC. Based on the CDR3 plus reference TRBV5-5 and TRBJ2-7, the full variable domain is DAGVTQSPTHLIKTRGQQVTLRCSPISGHKSVSWYQQVLGQGPQFIFQYYEKEERGRGNFPDRFSARQFPNYSSELNVNALLLGDSALYLCASSSSSTYEQYFGPGTRLTVT.

The genes are TRBV4-1 and TRBJ1-1, with TRBD1 identical over 9 bases. V lost 4 bases and J lost 0; bases outside the gene matches: 6. The CDR3 totals 16 residues. Germline values: CDR1 MGHRA, CDR2 YSYEKL. The CDR3 DNA reads as TGCGCCAGCAGCCTCGGGACAGGGTCGATGAACACTGAAGCTTTCTTT. It translates to CASSLGTGSMNTEAFF.

This chain links TRBV25-1 with TRBJ2-7; D is ambiguous. The CDR3 runs to 9 residues. CDR1 and CDR2 from the germline V gene are MGHDK and SYGVNS. Trimming stripped 10 bases from V and 3 bases from J, with 4 bases between. Written as DNA, the CDR3 is TGTGCCACATACTACGAGCAGTACTTC. It yields the protein CATYYEQYF.

To note about this clone: The identical CDR3 is also encoded by other nucleotide sequences in the sample. J is TRBJ2-7 and V is TRBV7-9; tentatively, D is TRBD1 (6 bases). Germline CDR1 SEHNR, CDR2 FQNEAQ (reference sequence). There are 12 residues in the CDR3. The V end lost 5 bases, the J end lost 6 bases, and 11 bases lay between the germline ends. CDR3 sequence reads: CASSPTGSEQYF. The CDR3, as DNA: TGTGCCAGCAGCCCCACAGGGTCCGAGCAGTACTTC.

The genes are TRBV25-1 and TRBJ2-7; tentatively, D is TRBD1 (5 bases). The CDR3 runs to 11 residues. Deletions cut 6 bases from V and 5 bases from J, with 8 bases between. Looked up from germline, CDR1 is MGHDK and CDR2 is SYGVNS. CDR3 sequence: CASSGQHEQYF. The CDR3 nucleotides read TGTGCCAGCAGCGGACAACACGAGCAGTACTTC.

The chain couples TRBV7-9 to TRBJ2-3; 13 bases map to TRBD2. In germline, CDR1 is SEHNR, CDR2 FQNEAQ (reference sequence). V dropped 5 bases and J dropped 3; count of bases not matched to a gene: 11. The CDR3 extends over 18 amino acids. The CDR3 spells CASSTSGTSGIPTDTQYF. The CDR3, as DNA: TGTGCCAGCAGCACCTCCGGGACTAGCGGGATTCCGACAGATACGCAGTATTTT.

Details on this clone: Additional DNA sequences in this sample encode the identical CDR3. V is TRBV6-5 and J is TRBJ2-1; TRBD2 might be the D (6 bases). CDR1 is MNHEY and CDR2 is SVGAGI in the germline V gene. The CDR3 runs to 13 residues. Trimming stripped 0 bases from V and 8 bases from J, with 8 bases between. CDR3 residues: CASSYSIADEQFF. CDR3 nucleotides: TGTGCCAGCAGTTACTCGATAGCGGATGAGCAGTTCTTC.

This sequence joins TRBV29-1 and TRBJ2-3; the D is unclear. There are 14 residues in the CDR3. V was trimmed by 3 bases and J by 0 bases, leaving 10 bases between them. In germline, CDR1 is SQVTM, CDR2 ANQGSEA. CDR3 nucleotide sequence: TGCAGCGTTGAGAAGGGCGTCAGCACAGATACGCAGTATTTT. Translation gives CSVEKGVSTDTQYF.